This entry lists 25 T cell receptor beta chains sequenced from one sample in a study of cytomegalovirus exposure and HLA in healthy donors. With 60 Vbeta and 13 Jbeta primers, the PCR was carried out. TCRdb's table, derived via immunoSEQ multiplex PCR, lists solely in-frame clones and lacks some. The top ten hold roughly 4% of the sample, which has about 130,000 clones, around four fifths seen once. Sample: PBMCs. Source of these receptors: a woman aged 40 to 50 in good health and CMV-seropositive.

V is TRBV30 and J is TRBJ1-1, with D uncertain. The germline V gene has CDR1 GTSNPN and CDR2 SVGIG (reference sequence). The V and J ends lost 2 bases and 3 bases respectively, with 19 bases between them. The CDR3 is 16 amino acids. CDR3 coding DNA: TGTGCCTGGAGTCCCCCCAAGTATCCTAGGCACACTGAAGCTTTCTTT. This encodes CAWSPPKYPRHTEAFF. Looking up the rest from reference TRBV30 and TRBJ1-1 gives the full variable domain: SQTIHQWPATLVQPVGSPLSLECTVEGTSNPNLYWYRQAAGRGLQLLFYSVGIGQISSEVPQNLSASRPQDRQFILSSKKLLLSDSGFYLCAWSPPKYPRHTEAFFGQGTRLTVV.

The rearrangement joins TRBV28 to TRBJ1-2, with 9 bases lining up with TRBD1. Germline-derived CDR1 and CDR2 are MDHEN and SYDVKM. There are 16 residues in the CDR3. V shed 5 bases, J shed 2 bases, and the junction held 9 bases outside the gene matches. The CDR3 DNA reads TGTGCCAGCAGTCCCTCGTTAGGACAGGGGAACTATGGCTACACCTTC. Translated: CASSPSLGQGNYGYTF.

The chain couples TRBV27 to TRBJ2-7; weak D call: TRBD1 (6 bases). This CDR3 has 16 amino acids. V lost 1 base, J lost 2 bases, and 15 bases lay in between. From germline, CDR1 is MNHEY and CDR2 SMNVEV (reference sequence). CDR3 bases: TGTGCCAGCAGTTTATATCCCCCAGGGGTGGCCTACGAGCAGTACTTC. Translated, it gives CASSLYPPGVAYEQYF.

The chain employs TRBV19 and TRBJ2-7; 7 bases are shared with TRBD1. The CDR3 spans 15 residues. Per germline, CDR1 LNHDA and CDR2 SQIVND (reference sequence). J was trimmed by 0 bases and V by 3 bases; bases with no gene match: 5. The CDR3 DNA reads TGTGCCAGTAGTATGGTACAGGGGAGCTCCTACGAGCAGTACTTC. Amino acids: CASSMVQGSSYEQYF.

The chain combines TRBV27 with TRBJ2-1; 8 bases map to TRBD1. V dropped 5 bases and J dropped 8; count of bases not matched to a gene: 8. Germline V lookup: CDR1 MNHEY, CDR2 SMNVEV (reference sequence). The CDR3 totals 14 residues. CDR3 loop: CASSITGGWDEQFF. Here the CDR3 DNA reads TGTGCCAGCAGTATTACAGGGGGGTGGGATGAGCAGTTCTTC.

The chain carries TRBV5-4 and TRBJ2-7; 7 bases are a match to TRBD2. Looked up from germline, CDR1 is SGHNT and CDR2 is YYREEE (reference sequence). CDR3 length: 16 residues. Losses at the gene ends were 0 bases for V and 1 base for J; bases not matched to a gene: 7. CDR3 coding DNA: TGTGCCAGCAGCTTGGAAGGGCGGGAGAGATCCTACGAGCAGTACTTC. Translating it yields CASSLEGRERSYEQYF.

The V call is TRBV5-8, the J call TRBJ2-7; TRBD1 matches 7 bases. The germline gives CDR1 SGHTS, CDR2 YDEGEE. CDR3 size: 14 residues. Germline trimming cut 4 bases from V and 7 bases from J; bases unmatched to any gene: 11. The CDR3 DNA follows: TGTGCCAGCAGCCTCGACGCGAGCAGGGGGGAGCAGTACTTC. It translates to CASSLDASRGEQYF.

The chain links TRBV9 to TRBJ1-1; 8 bases are shared with TRBD1. Trimming cost V 3 bases and J 3 bases; bases outside gene matches: 4. CDR3 size: 14 residues. Looked up from germline, CDR1 is SGDLS and CDR2 is YYNGEE. The CDR3 DNA reads as TGTGCCAGCAGCGCCTCAGGGGGCTACACTGAAGCTTTCTTT. Translation: CASSASGGYTEAFF.

Here the CDR3 DNA reads TGTGCCAGCAGGCCTCAGGGGCCTGGAAACACCATATATTTT. It codes for CASRPQGPGNTIYF. The chain uses TRBV2 and TRBJ1-3, with a weak D call TRBD1 (6 bases). This CDR3 spans 14 amino acids. CDR1 SNHLY and CDR2 FYNNEI come from the germline V gene. V lost 6 bases to trimming and J lost 2 bases, with 11 bases between them.

The chain employs TRBV5-1 and TRBJ2-1, with 8 bases fitting TRBD2. The length of the CDR3 is 14 residues. Germline V gene sequence: CDR1 SGHRS, CDR2 YFSETQ. V lost 1 base to trimming and J lost 10 bases; unmatched junction nucleotides: 7. DNA of the CDR3: TGCGCCAGCAGCTTGAAGCGGGAGCTCCCCGAGCAGTTCTTC. Residues: CASSLKRELPEQFF.

This rearrangement joins TRBV5-1 to TRBJ2-5; TRBD1 agrees at 9 bases. The V and J ends lost 6 bases and 5 bases, in that order; junction bases with no gene match: 5. In germline, CDR1 is SGHRS, CDR2 YFSETQ. The CDR3 totals 13 residues. The CDR3 is CASTGTGKETQYF. CDR3 DNA: TGCGCCAGCACCGGGACAGGGAAGGAGACCCAGTACTTC. Together with reference TRBV5-1 and TRBJ2-5, the CDR3 gives the full variable domain: KAGVTQTPRYLIKTRGQQVTLSCSPISGHRSVSWYQQTPGQGLQFLFEYFSETQRNKGNFPGRFSGRQFSNSRSEMNVSTLELGDSALYLCASTGTGKETQYFGPGTRLLVL.

The V call is TRBV27, the J call TRBJ2-7; D is perhaps TRBD1 (6 bases). Germline values: CDR1 MNHEY, CDR2 SMNVEV (reference sequence). The CDR3 extends over 14 amino acids. V gave up 6 bases and J gave up 0 bases, with 12 bases separating them. The CDR3 coding sequence is TGTGCCAGCAGCCGAACAGGGAGCTCCTACGAGCAGTACTTC. Encoded protein: CASSRTGSSYEQYF.

The V and J genes are TRBV7-9 and TRBJ1-1; D is unresolved. Trimming shortened V by 4 bases and J by 0 bases, and 15 bases separated the two germline ends. Per germline, CDR1 SEHNR and CDR2 FQNEAQ (reference sequence). The CDR3 loop spans 16 amino acids. CDR3 amino acids: CASSSRRGIMNTEAFF. CDR3 coding DNA: TGTGCCAGCAGCTCACGACGGGGAATTATGAACACTGAAGCTTTCTTT.

In its sample, this clone was seen a few times. This chain uses TRBV15 with TRBJ1-2; D gene ambiguous. From germline, CDR1 is LNHNV and CDR2 YYDKDF (reference sequence). The V and J ends lost 0 bases and 7 bases respectively, with 9 bases between them. This CDR3 spans 13 amino acids. This CDR3 is CATSRDLISGYTF. Written as DNA, the CDR3 is TGTGCCACCAGCAGAGATCTTATATCTGGCTACACCTTC.

This clone occurred once. This chain joins TRBV6-1 and TRBJ2-7, with a tentative D call TRBD2 (5 bases). This CDR3 region has 15 residues. Trimming pared 0 bases from V and 4 bases from J, leaving 13 bases between. Germline values: CDR1 MNHNS, CDR2 SASEGT. Here the CDR3 reads CASSEAGAELYEQYF. DNA of the CDR3: TGTGCCAGCAGTGAAGCCGGAGCGGAACTATACGAGCAGTACTTC.

The V and J genes are TRBV9 and TRBJ1-1, with D possibly being TRBD1 (5 bases). CDR3 size: 12 residues. The germline V gene has CDR1 SGDLS and CDR2 YYNGEE. V was pared by 2 bases and J by 6 bases, with 8 bases between. DNA for the CDR3: TGTGCCAGCAGCGTTGCGGGGGCTGAAGCTTTCTTT. Translation: CASSVAGAEAFF.

The rearrangement joins TRBV6-5 to TRBJ1-3, with 12 bases aligning to TRBD1. The J segment lost 8 bases and the V segment lost 4 bases, leaving 9 bases of the junction unmatched. The CDR3 runs 16 residues. Germline V gene sequence: CDR1 MNHEY, CDR2 SVGAGI. CDR3 DNA: TGTGCCAGCAGTTCCGGGGACAGGGGGCGGAGGGACACCATATATTTT. It specifies CASSSGDRGRRDTIYF.

The chain is built from TRBV6-5 and TRBJ2-1; 10 bases agree with TRBD2. Germline V CDR1 and CDR2: MNHEY, SVGAGI. With V trimmed by 3 bases and J by 7 bases, 6 bases remained unmatched. The CDR3 is 15 amino acids. CDR3 nucleotides: TGTGCCAGCAGTTATCTAGCGGGGGACTGGAATGAGCAGTTCTTC. It encodes CASSYLAGDWNEQFF.

To note about this clone: Sequence at one end of the junction differs from germline and may be a read error. The chain is built from TRBV27 and TRBJ2-7; D gene unclear. Germline CDR1 reads MNHEY; CDR2 reads SMNVEV (reference sequence). This CDR3 spans 9 amino acids. DNA for the CDR3: TGTGCCAGCAGTTTATTAGTCCCATTC. As protein: CASSLLVPF.

This clone occurred a few times. This chain connects TRBV30 to TRBJ1-1, with TRBD1 matching 9 bases. J was trimmed by 1 base and V by 2 bases; bases with no gene match: 8. There are 16 residues in the CDR3. Looked up from germline, CDR1 is GTSNPN and CDR2 is SVGIG (reference sequence). The CDR3 bases are TGTGCCTGGAGTATTACAGGGGGCGGCGGGAACACTGAAGCTTTCTTT. This gives the protein CAWSITGGGGNTEAFF.

The J gene is TRBJ2-5, the V gene TRBV6-6; D is undetermined. Germline-derived CDR1 and CDR2 are MNHNY and SVGAGI (reference sequence). The CDR3 contains 14 residues. V lost 10 bases, J lost 5 bases, and 20 bases lay in between. The CDR3 coding sequence is TGTGCCACCCCCTGTCCTAAAATGTTGGAGACCCAGTACTTC. This sequence encodes CATPCPKMLETQYF.

This chain joins TRBV6-1 and TRBJ2-2, with TRBD1 matching 7 bases. V shed 0 bases and J 3 bases; nucleotides not matched to a gene: 7. The CDR3 runs to 17 residues. Germline assignment: CDR1 MNHNS and CDR2 SASEGT. The CDR3 here is CASSEARQGSDTGELFF. CDR3 coding DNA: TGTGCCAGCAGTGAAGCGCGACAGGGATCGGACACCGGGGAGCTGTTTTTT.

This clone showed up just once. The chain is built from TRBV28 and TRBJ2-3; 7 nucleotides align to TRBD2. The CDR3 runs to 15 residues. V lost 5 bases, J lost 6 bases, and 11 bases stayed unmatched. The germline CDR1 and CDR2 sequences are MDHEN and SYDVKM. The CDR3 DNA reads TGTGCCAGCAGTCCCCTGGCGGGAGAGTGGGATACGCAGTATTTT. Residues: CASSPLAGEWDTQYF.

V and J are TRBV5-6 and TRBJ2-1, with 9 bases lining up with TRBD1. The CDR3 is 16 amino acids. Germline lookup yields CDR1 SGHDT and CDR2 YYEEEE. Trimming removed 4 bases from V and 2 bases from J; junction bases left unmatched: 7. DNA of the CDR3: TGTGCCAGCAGCCAATCCGGGACAGGGCCCTACAATGAGCAGTTCTTC. Translated, it gives CASSQSGTGPYNEQFF.

The chain employs TRBV28 and TRBJ2-2; D is perhaps TRBD1 (6 bases). CDR3 length equals 15 residues. The V end lost 5 bases, the J end lost 0 bases, and 10 bases lay between the germline ends. Per the germline V gene, CDR1 is MDHEN and CDR2 is SYDVKM. The CDR3 here is CASSTTGPNTGELFF. In nucleotides, the CDR3 is TGTGCCAGCAGTACGACAGGCCCGAACACCGGGGAGCTGTTTTTT.